The 12 T cell receptor beta chains given below trace back to one sample, sequenced in a study of blood T cell repertoires in COVID-19. The table came from immunoSEQ multiplex PCR; TCRdb's copy has only in-frame clones and leaves some out. The table includes 150,000 to 200,000 clones, about 85% detected once. Sequencing was carried out using peripheral blood. These receptors were collected from a woman aged 65 to 85 with COVID-19, enrolled during active disease.

The chain employs TRBV27 and TRBJ1-5, with 7 bases aligning to TRBD1. The CDR3 is made up of 12 amino acids. Germline trimming cut 5 bases from V and 9 bases from J; bases unmatched to any gene: 4. CDR1 is MNHEY and CDR2 is SMNVEV in the germline V gene (reference sequence). DNA of the CDR3: TGTGCCAGCAGTCACAGGGGAGGGCCCCAGCATTTT. Its translation: CASSHRGGPQHF.

The chain uses TRBV19 and TRBJ1-3; D is ambiguous. V was cut by 6 bases and J by 5 bases, with 11 bases left in between. The CDR3 runs to 13 residues. Germline V gene data show CDR1 as LNHDA and CDR2 as SQIVND (reference sequence). In nucleotides, the CDR3 is TGTGCCAGTAGGCCCACAGAGAGAAACACCATATATTTT. Protein: CASRPTERNTIYF.

The chain couples TRBV6-5 to TRBJ1-1; D not resolved. This CDR3 has 16 amino acids. From germline, CDR1 is MNHEY and CDR2 SVGAGI. V lost 4 bases and J lost 0, with 15 bases in between. CDR3 DNA sequence: TGTGCCAGCAGTTCGGGGATAATCTGGATGAACACTGAAGCTTTCTTT. Translating gives CASSSGIIWMNTEAFF.

The chain joins TRBV7-2 to TRBJ2-1, with D maybe TRBD2 (5 bases). Germline V lookup: CDR1 SGHTA, CDR2 FQGNSA. This CDR3 has 13 residues. Trimming took off 3 bases at V and 6 bases at J, with 9 bases between the two ends. The chain's CDR3 is CASSFTRGNEQFF. CDR3 nucleotide sequence: TGTGCCAGCAGCTTTACTAGAGGCAATGAGCAGTTCTTC. Variable domain in full (rest from reference TRBV7-2 and TRBJ2-1): GAGVSQSPSNKVTEKGKDVELRCDPISGHTALYWYRQSLGQGLEFLIYFQGNSAPDKSGLPSDRFSAERTGGSVSTLTIQRTQQEDSAVYLCASSFTRGNEQFFGPGTRLTVL.

The chain recombines TRBV29-1 with TRBJ2-2; D perhaps matches TRBD1 (6 bases). Germline-derived CDR1 and CDR2 are SQVTM and ANQGSEA. This CDR3 contains 16 residues. V was shortened by 7 bases and J by 1 base, with 19 bases between the two germline ends. In DNA form, the CDR3 reads TGCAGCGCAAGGGGCTCCGGACAGCTGAACACCGGGGAGCTGTTTTTT. Protein product: CSARGSGQLNTGELFF.

The rearrangement links TRBV2 to TRBJ2-5, with 12 bases identical to TRBD2. CDR1 is SNHLY, CDR2 FYNNEI, per germline. J was trimmed by 5 bases and V by 6 bases; bases with no gene match: 7. The CDR3 consists of 15 residues. CDR3 protein: CASRGGTSGWETQYF. CDR3 coding DNA: TGTGCCAGCAGGGGAGGGACTAGCGGGTGGGAGACCCAGTACTTC. Filled out from reference TRBV2 and TRBJ2-5, the complete variable domain reads EPEVTQTPSHQVTQMGQEVILRCVPISNHLYFYWYRQILGQKVEFLVSFYNNEISEKSEIFDDQFSVERPDGSNFTLKIRSTKLEDSAMYFCASRGGTSGWETQYFGPGTRLLVL.

This chain connects TRBV5-1 to TRBJ1-1; 8 bases fit TRBD1. Germline V gene lookup returns CDR1 SGHRS and CDR2 YFSETQ. The CDR3 contains 13 residues. With 0 bases clipped from V and 6 bases from J, the junction kept 1 base outside the gene matches. In nucleotides, the CDR3 is TGCGCCAGCAGCTTGGCAGGGGGCGCTGAAGCTTTCTTT. Its translation: CASSLAGGAEAFF.

The chain is built from TRBV6-5 and TRBJ1-3; D ambiguous. CDR3 length: 14 amino acids. Germline values: CDR1 MNHEY, CDR2 SVGAGI. Trimming pared 6 bases from V and 3 bases from J, leaving 12 bases between. Here the CDR3 DNA reads TGTGCCAGCAGGCCTACCTCGATTGGAAACACCATATATTTT. It codes for CASRPTSIGNTIYF.

The CDR3 nucleotides are TGTGCCAGCAGCCCTTCGGCGGGAGGGCGCACAGATACGCAGTATTTT. Encoded protein: CASSPSAGGRTDTQYF. The J gene is TRBJ2-3, the V gene TRBV7-2, with 9 nucleotides matching TRBD2. Trimming at V came to 5 bases and at J to 1 base, leaving 7 bases not matched to a gene. CDR3 size: 16 residues. CDR1 and CDR2 (germline): SGHTA, FQGNSA.

The rearrangement links TRBV7-9 to TRBJ1-1; 7 bases fit TRBD1. V trimming: 2 bases; J trimming: 8 bases; junction bases outside the gene matches: 5. This CDR3 is 13 amino acids long. Per germline, CDR1 SEHNR and CDR2 FQNEAQ (reference sequence). The CDR3 region is CASSLLRDSEAFF. The CDR3 DNA is TGTGCCAGCAGCTTATTGCGGGACAGCGAAGCTTTCTTT.

DNA for the CDR3: TGTGCCACCTCGGGGGGGAGCTCCTATAATTCACCCCTCCACTTT. This encodes CATSGGSSYNSPLHF. The chain is built from TRBV28 and TRBJ1-6, with a weak D call TRBD1 (5 bases). This CDR3 region has 15 residues. Germline CDR1 is MDHEN and CDR2 is SYDVKM. With 10 bases removed from V and 0 bases from J, the gap between germline ends came to 13 bases.

V is TRBV19 and J is TRBJ1-2; D might be TRBD1 (5 bases). CDR3 length: 15 residues. Per germline, CDR1 LNHDA and CDR2 SQIVND (reference sequence). The V end lost 3 bases, the J end lost 0 bases, and 11 bases lay between the germline ends. CDR3 DNA sequence: TGTGCCAGTAGTATCCAGGGCCTAGCTAACTATGGCTACACCTTC. It encodes CASSIQGLANYGYTF. Based on the CDR3 plus reference TRBV19 and TRBJ1-2, the full variable domain is DGGITQSPKYLFRKEGQNVTLSCEQNLNHDAMYWYRQDPGQGLRLIYYSQIVNDFQKGDIAEGYSVSREKKESFPLTVTSAQKNPTAFYLCASSIQGLANYGYTFGSGTRLTVV.